This TCR beta chain was recorded in a study of cytomegalovirus exposure and HLA in healthy donors. Across the study: A preliminary data release comprised 80 million to 95 million unique TCRs obtained from HLA-typed donors.

V dropped 5 bases and J dropped 9; count of bases not matched to a gene: 7. The CDR3 has 14 residues. Germline V gives CDR1 MNHEY, CDR2 SVGAGI. PCR primers comprised 60 Vbeta and 13 Jbeta primers. TCRdb's copy holds only in-frame clones and misses some; the assay was immunoSEQ multiplex PCR. The sample has 130,000 to 150,000 clones, 65% to 85% seen once; the top ten hold roughly 6.7%. This clone has only a few counts. The same CDR3 is also encoded by other DNA sequences in this sample. V is TRBV6-5 and J is TRBJ1-6, with 7 bases lining up with TRBD1. Source material: PBMCs. This clonotype originated in a woman aged 40-49 years in good health and CMV-seropositive. The CDR3 DNA is TGTGCCAGCAGTAACCGGGACAGCGGTTCACCCCTCCACTTT. It is translated as CASSNRDSGSPLHF.